A single sample is the source of the 25 T cell receptor beta chains below, sequenced in a study of CD8+ T cells in alopecia areata. Extraction of RNA preceded its reverse transcription into cDNA, which served as the sequencing template. Assay: immunoSEQ multiplex PCR; the TCRdb copy retains only in-frame clones and omits some. The table lists about 140,000 clones, approximately 65% of them singletons, with 35% to 45% in the top ten. The sample consisted of CD8+ T cells sorted from blood. The receptor source for this set is a human donor in good health.

The rearrangement links TRBV7-8 to TRBJ2-3, with 10 nucleotides matching TRBD2. In germline, CDR1 is SGHVS, CDR2 FQNEAQ. The V and J ends lost 2 bases and 2 bases, in that order; junction bases with no gene match: 4. The CDR3 covers 16 residues. The CDR3 reads CASSLRGLADTDTQYF. CDR3 nucleotide sequence: TGTGCCAGCAGCTTACGTGGACTAGCGGACACAGATACGCAGTATTTT.

CDR3 bases: TGCGCCAGCAGCTTGGCGGGACAGACCTACGAGCAGTACTTC. Protein product: CASSLAGQTYEQYF. This sequence joins TRBV5-1 and TRBJ2-7; 7 bases map to TRBD1. Unmatched junction bases numbered 2, after V lost 0 bases and J lost 2 bases. CDR1 is SGHRS, CDR2 YFSETQ, per germline. The CDR3 has 14 amino acids.

The CDR3 DNA sequence: TGCAGCGTTGACGGGGGCGGGGCAGAGACCCAGTACTTC. Its translation is CSVDGGGAETQYF. The V and J genes are TRBV29-1 and TRBJ2-5; D possibly uses TRBD1 or TRBD2 (6 bases each). Germline V gives CDR1 SQVTM, CDR2 ANQGSEA. The CDR3 is made up of 13 amino acids. The V gene lost 3 bases and the J gene lost 4 bases, with 12 bases spanning the gap.

The chain is built from TRBV18 and TRBJ2-1; D gene unclear. Germline CDR1 is KGHSH and CDR2 is LQKENI. V lost 3 bases to trimming and J lost 8 bases, with 5 bases between them. This CDR3 has 11 residues. CDR3 amino acids: CASSPWDEQFF. The CDR3 region has the DNA TGTGCCAGCTCACCGTGGGATGAGCAGTTCTTC.

The V gene is TRBV4-2, the J gene TRBJ1-2; D is ambiguous. Trimming stripped 0 bases from V and 6 bases from J, with 17 bases between. The length of the CDR3 is 16 residues. The V gene's germline CDR1 is LGHNA and CDR2 YNFKEQ. The CDR3 region is CASSQDRSGRIHGYTF. CDR3 DNA: TGTGCCAGCAGCCAAGATCGGTCCGGCAGGATCCATGGCTACACCTTC.

This chain connects TRBV27 to TRBJ2-2; 8 bases fit TRBD2. Looked up from germline, CDR1 is MNHEY and CDR2 is SMNVEV (reference sequence). V shed 2 bases, J shed 7 bases, and the junction held 9 bases outside the gene matches. The CDR3 covers 16 residues. CDR3 sequence: CASSLAAGVLGGELFF. CDR3 coding DNA: TGTGCCAGCAGTTTAGCAGCGGGAGTACTAGGCGGGGAGCTGTTTTTT.

This clone was seen more than once but under ten times. The V gene is TRBV13, the J gene TRBJ2-1; 8 bases match TRBD2. Germline-derived CDR1 and CDR2 are PRHDT and FYEKMQ (reference sequence). This CDR3 region has 16 residues. V lost 5 bases to trimming and J lost 0 bases; unmatched junction nucleotides: 6. The CDR3 DNA follows: TGTGCCAGCAGCGTAAACAGCGGGAGCTCCTACAATGAGCAGTTCTTC. Translating it yields CASSVNSGSSYNEQFF.

This clone is a singleton in its sample. The gene calls are TRBV27 and TRBJ2-1; weak D call: TRBD2 (7 bases). The CDR3 loop spans 13 amino acids. The germline V gene encodes CDR1 MNHEY and CDR2 SMNVEV (reference sequence). The ends were cut back, 6 bases at V and 10 bases at J, with 16 bases in the middle. CDR3 coding DNA: TGTGCCAGCAGGCATGGGGGGGCTCGGGAGCAGTTCTTC. The encoded protein is CASRHGGAREQFF.

This clone was seen more than once but under ten times. The chain uses TRBV4-1 and TRBJ2-7; no clear D. Germline values: CDR1 MGHRA, CDR2 YSYEKL. CDR3 size: 15 residues. V was pared by 4 bases and J by 2 bases, with 15 bases between. The CDR3 nucleotides are TGCGCCAGCAGCCCCGGGCGGCTACTTACCTACGAGCAGTACTTC. Translated: CASSPGRLLTYEQYF.

The V gene is TRBV4-1, the J gene TRBJ2-3; TRBD2 is a possible D gene (6 bases). In germline, CDR1 is MGHRA, CDR2 YSYEKL. The CDR3 sequence is 13 residues long. V was trimmed by 3 bases and J by 6 bases, leaving 10 bases between them. The CDR3: CASSHPRGDTQYF. As DNA, the CDR3 is TGCGCCAGCAGCCATCCACGGGGGGATACGCAGTATTTT.

The chain is built from TRBV5-6 and TRBJ2-3, with unresolved D. The CDR3 runs 12 residues. V gave up 4 bases and J gave up 5 bases, with 8 bases separating them. Per the germline V gene, CDR1 is SGHDT and CDR2 is YYEEEE. In DNA form, the CDR3 reads TGTGCCAGCAGCCCCGCAAAAGATACGCAGTATTTT. Translating it yields CASSPAKDTQYF.

This clone was counted a few times. The CDR3 sequence: CASSQYTGELFF. The CDR3 DNA reads TGTGCCAGCAGCCAATACACCGGGGAGCTGTTTTTT. The V call is TRBV13, the J call TRBJ2-2; D ambiguous. V dropped 5 bases and J dropped 3 bases, with 4 bases sitting between them. CDR1 is PRHDT and CDR2 is FYEKMQ in the germline V gene (reference sequence). CDR3 length equals 12 residues.

On this clone itself: The sample carries other DNA sequences with the same CDR3. V usage is TRBV6-5 and J usage is TRBJ2-1; no definite D call. The CDR3 runs to 13 residues. Germline V gives CDR1 MNHEY, CDR2 SVGAGI. V was trimmed by 0 bases and J by 3 bases, leaving 3 bases between them. The CDR3 region is CASSYSSYNEQFF. The CDR3 DNA follows: TGTGCCAGCAGTTACTCCAGCTACAATGAGCAGTTCTTC.

The genes are TRBV5-6 and TRBJ2-3, with TRBD2 identical over 13 bases. This CDR3 spans 15 amino acids. Germline assignment: CDR1 SGHDT and CDR2 YYEEEE. With V trimmed by 7 bases and J by 4 bases, 6 bases remained unmatched. CDR3 loop: CASCRLAGGSDTQYF. CDR3 sequence (DNA): TGTGCCAGCTGCCGACTAGCGGGGGGCTCAGATACGCAGTATTTT.

The genes are TRBV11-2 and TRBJ2-1, with TRBD1 matching over 9 bases. The CDR3 is made up of 15 amino acids. Germline V gives CDR1 SGHAT, CDR2 FQNNGV. J gave up 9 bases and V 1 base, and 7 bases lay outside the gene matches. The CDR3 DNA reads as TGTGCCAGCAGCTTAGTCTCCGGGACAGGGAGTGAGCAGTTCTTC. Protein product: CASSLVSGTGSEQFF.

This rearrangement joins TRBV7-2 to TRBJ2-7, with 9 positions matching TRBD2. This CDR3 region has 14 residues. V shed 2 bases, J shed 4 bases, and the junction held 3 bases outside the gene matches. The germline V gene has CDR1 SGHTA and CDR2 FQGNSA. The chain's CDR3 is CASSLKTSGYEQYF. CDR3 coding DNA: TGTGCCAGCAGCTTAAAGACTAGCGGTTACGAGCAGTACTTC.

This rearrangement joins TRBV6-1 to TRBJ2-7, with a possible D match to TRBD1 (5 bases). CDR1 is MNHNS, CDR2 SASEGT, per germline. V lost 5 bases and J lost 2, with 10 bases in between. CDR3 size: 13 residues. The CDR3 here is CASSWTDTYEQYF. CDR3 coding DNA: TGTGCCAGCAGTTGGACGGACACCTACGAGCAGTACTTC.

V usage is TRBV29-1 and J usage is TRBJ1-2, with D unclear. This CDR3 is built from 11 residues. The V end lost 3 bases, the J end lost 4 bases, and 6 bases lay between the germline ends. CDR1 SQVTM and CDR2 ANQGSEA come from the germline V gene. CDR3 in DNA: TGCAGCGTTGATGCCAGCTATGGCTACACCTTC. Translation: CSVDASYGYTF. The variable domain in full, completed from reference TRBV29-1 and TRBJ1-2, reads SAVISQKPSRDICQRGTSLTIQCQVDSQVTMMFWYRQQPGQSLTLIATANQGSEATYESGFVIDKFPISRPNLTFSTLTVSNMSPEDSSIYLCSVDASYGYTFGSGTRLTVV.

This chain links TRBV15 with TRBJ2-7, with 7 bases fitting TRBD2. This CDR3 has 15 amino acids. Germline lookup yields CDR1 LNHNV and CDR2 YYDKDF (reference sequence). Trimming at V came to 1 base and at J to 6 bases, leaving 9 bases not matched to a gene. CDR3 nucleotide sequence: TGTGCCACCAGCAGAGTCCCAGCGGGAAGGCGCGAGCAGTACTTC. Its translation: CATSRVPAGRREQYF.

V usage is TRBV6-5 and J usage is TRBJ1-1, with 8 bases fitting TRBD1. The trim removed 4 bases at V and 8 bases at J, leaving 9 bases unmatched. Germline loops: CDR1 MNHEY, CDR2 SVGAGI. The CDR3 sequence is 14 residues long. In DNA form, the CDR3 reads TGTGCCAGCAGTTCCGGGTGGGGACAGGTAGAAGCTTTCTTT. Residues: CASSSGWGQVEAFF.

The genes are TRBV14 and TRBJ2-5; D is undetermined. Trimming shortened V by 4 bases and J by 2 bases, and 14 bases separated the two germline ends. Germline values: CDR1 SGHDN, CDR2 FVKESK. CDR3 size: 15 residues. The CDR3, as DNA: TGTGCCAGCAGCCTTTTGGTCGTCCAACAAGAGACCCAGTACTTC. Protein product: CASSLLVVQQETQYF.

The V and J genes are TRBV29-1 and TRBJ2-5, with TRBD1 as a possible D gene (5 bases). V lost 7 bases, J lost 2 bases, and 5 bases lay in between. CDR1 SQVTM and CDR2 ANQGSEA come from the germline V gene. The CDR3 loop spans 10 amino acids. The CDR3 DNA reads TGCAGCGGACAGCAAGAGACCCAGTACTTC. Its protein product is CSGQQETQYF.

This chain links TRBV5-1 with TRBJ2-1; TRBD1 agrees at 7 bases. V shed 4 bases and J 5 bases; nucleotides not matched to a gene: 6. The CDR3 extends over 14 amino acids. CDR1 is SGHRS and CDR2 is YFSETQ in the germline V gene. The CDR3: CASSEEDRHNEQFF. As DNA, the CDR3 is TGCGCCAGCAGCGAAGAGGACAGGCACAATGAGCAGTTCTTC.

This sequence joins TRBV10-2 and TRBJ2-2; TRBD2 is a possible D gene (5 bases). CDR3 length: 15 residues. Germline CDR1 and CDR2: WSHSY and SAAADI. V was clipped by 3 bases and J by 5 bases, with 13 bases between them. CDR3 region: CASSEVAIGTGELFF. The DNA of the CDR3 is TGCGCCAGCAGTGAAGTAGCGATCGGGACCGGGGAGCTGTTTTTT.

The rearrangement uses TRBV5-6 and TRBJ2-7; no definite D call. The V and J ends lost 1 base and 0 bases respectively, with 8 bases between them. CDR1 is SGHDT and CDR2 is YYEEEE in the germline V gene. This CDR3 has 14 residues. This CDR3 is CASSLQSSSYEQYF. CDR3 DNA: TGTGCCAGCAGCTTGCAATCGAGCTCCTACGAGCAGTACTTC.